This T cell receptor beta chain was recorded in a study of blood T cell repertoires in COVID-19. The repertoire was sequenced with immunoSEQ multiplex PCR; TCRdb's copy has only in-frame clones and lacks some. Of 50,000 to 75,000 clones in the sample, around 80% were seen once. This CDR3 has 17 amino acids. Germline V CDR1 and CDR2: LGHNA, YSLEER. V was clipped by 0 bases and J by 0 bases, with 11 bases between them. The material sequenced was peripheral blood. The genes are TRBV4-3 and TRBJ1-4, with no clear D. The receptor was derived from a man aged 55 to 70 with acute or convalescent COVID-19. The CDR3 DNA reads TGCGCCAGCAGCCAAGAACCATGGCAGACAACTAATGAAAAACTGTTTTTT. Encoded protein: CASSQEPWQTTNEKLFF.